Below, 3 T cell receptor beta chains from the same sample are listed, as sequenced in a study of T-cell reconstitution after alpha-beta-depleted transplantation in children. This sample's TCRbeta library carried unique molecular identifier barcodes. TCRdb redid the calling of the PCR reads with MiXCR, one entry per CDR3 protein. This table has some 340,000 distinct CDR3 sequences, 10% appearing once. The specimen was PBMCs from the stem cell graft donor, collected from the stem cell graft. The source is a human donor who donated a stem cell graft to a child with acute lymphoblastic leukemia.

The chain joins TRBV12-3 or TRBV12-4 to TRBJ1-1, with D hard to call. The V end was cut by 7 bases, the J end by 4 bases, with 19 bases between. The CDR3 loop spans 15 amino acids. This chain's CDR3 is CASTYGSSFGTEAFF. The CDR3 coding sequence is TGTGCCAGCACCTATGGGTCCTCCTTCGGCACTGAAGCTTTCTTT.

This clonotype was observed a few times. Here the CDR3 DNA reads TGTGCCAGCAGCCCTCTACGGGGCTCCTACAATGAGCAGTTCTTC. This gives the protein CASSPLRGSYNEQFF. The gene calls are TRBV7-6 and TRBJ2-1, with D possibly TRBD2 on 5 matching bases. Germline V CDR1 and CDR2: SGHVS, FNYEAQ. V lost 5 bases and J lost 0, with 11 bases in between. The CDR3 runs 15 residues.

This clonotype occurred many times. This sequence joins TRBV29-1 and TRBJ2-5, with no clear D. There are 13 residues in the CDR3. Germline CDR1 and CDR2: SQVTM and ANQGSEA. Trimming removed 4 bases at V and 2 bases at J, with 11 bases between. For the CDR3, the DNA is TGCAGCGTTGGCCAGGCAGTGCAAGAGACCCAGTACTTC. As protein: CSVGQAVQETQYF.